This paragraph covers one TCR beta chain sequence. The antigen it recognizes is unknown. The sample holds no much larger clone one base away, and base qualities are not on file. This sample also contains other DNA sequences that code for the same CDR3. This entry belongs to a study of blood T cell repertoires in COVID-19 (dated by TCRdb to about 2020). Regarding the research as a whole: Samples covering the acute and convalescent phases of COVID-19 were provided by collaborators in the United States, Italy and Spain. The prospective study material was composed of cDNA or gDNA derived from T cells, B-cell-depleted T cells, or PBMCs. Subjects who had been exposed to COVID-19, were actively infected with it, or had recovered from it provided the deeply sampled blood TCRbeta repertoires that made up the dataset. The repertoires were made available in a free public database intended to serve as a resource for research on the immune response to SARS-CoV-2. The samples were drawn from the first 160 participants of the ongoing ImmuneRACE study and from 1,254 subjects provided by 6 global collaborators. A de-identified subject ID, COVID-19 status, age in years and sex were almost always included in the sample metadata. Where available, HLA class I and class II types were obtained from metadata supplied by the sample provider rather than from assay-based typing.

Each collaborating institution followed its own protocols to collect whole blood in K2EDTA tubes. Collaborator samples were shipped for TCRbeta analysis as frozen whole blood, isolated PBMCs, or DNA extracted from either sample type. Broader findings and caveats from the paper: Clinical and demographic metadata were provided uncurated, with the amount varying by source and participant.

CDR1 and CDR2, looked up from the germline V gene, are LGHNA and YSLEER. Trimming takes 1 base off V and 4 bases off J; junction bases not matched to a gene: 0. Including the terminal cysteine and phenylalanine, the CDR3 comprises 15 residues. Of the read, only the CDR3 DNA is kept; its 45 bases are in frame from base 1. TCRbeta CDR3 regions were amplified from genomic DNA using the immunoSEQ Assay, a bias-controlled multiplex PCR. On the study's bioinformatics: The number of nucleated cells in each sample was estimated from the amplification of reference gene primers within the assay. To quantify the absolute abundance of each unique TCRbeta CDR3 rearrangement, sequence reads were collapsed and filtered. Productive Simpson clonality was computed per sample as the square root of Simpson's diversity index over productive rearrangements. The table was pulled from immuneACCESS by TCRdb, which kept in-frame rearrangements only. Such tables lose some clones; where checked, under half of the loss comes from unresolved V genes, and the rest has no known cause. The V and J calls and clone size are taken from that table; D and trimming were inferred from the DNA. The sample data list about 250,000 clones, and around 90% of these were observed just once. Of the sample, approximately 1.4% falls within the top ten clones.

The sequence was obtained from a man older than 75 with acute or convalescent COVID-19. The sample consisted of peripheral blood. The V and J genes are TRBV4-3 and TRBJ2-1; 11 of the junction bases match TRBD2. The CDR3 corresponds to CASSQGTSGYNEQFF. The nucleotides are TGCGCCAGCAGCCAAGGGACTAGCGGGTACAATGAGCAGTTCTTC.